The 7 T cell receptor beta chains given below trace back to one sample, sequenced in a study of cytomegalovirus exposure and HLA in healthy donors. Primers for the PCR totalled 60 Vbeta and 13 Jbeta. Assay: immunoSEQ multiplex PCR; the TCRdb copy retains only in-frame clones and omits some. Of 310,000 or so clones in the sample, approximately 90% were seen once. The sample was PBMCs. These receptors were obtained from a woman between 18 and 30 years old in good health and CMV-seronegative.

V gene TRBV27 combines with J gene TRBJ2-7; 8 bases map to TRBD1. The CDR3 spans 17 residues. CDR1 and CDR2 from the germline V gene are MNHEY and SMNVEV (reference sequence). The V gene end was trimmed by 3 bases and the J gene end by 2 bases; junction bases not matched to a gene: 12. The CDR3 nucleotides read TGTGCCAGCAGTTTGTACCAGGGGGCAGGCCCTACCTACGAGCAGTACTTC. Amino acid sequence: CASSLYQGAGPTYEQYF.

V is TRBV6-5 and J is TRBJ1-2; D is perhaps TRBD1 (5 bases). The V end was cut by 6 bases, the J end by 3 bases, with 11 bases between. The CDR3 is 13 residues long. Germline CDR1 is MNHEY and CDR2 is SVGAGI. The CDR3 coding sequence is TGTGCCAGCAGCTCAACAGGTTACTATGGCTACACCTTC. Its translation: CASSSTGYYGYTF.

The chain combines TRBV5-5 with TRBJ2-7; 10 positions agree with TRBD2. Germline V lookup: CDR1 SGHKS, CDR2 YYEKEE (reference sequence). The length of the CDR3 is 16 residues. V shed 4 bases and J 2 bases; nucleotides not matched to a gene: 9. CDR3 residues: CASSATSGTSAYEQYF. For the CDR3, the DNA is TGTGCCAGCAGCGCTACGTCCGGGACTAGCGCCTACGAGCAGTACTTC.

The rearrangement links TRBV7-9 to TRBJ1-1; weak D call: TRBD1 (5 bases). Germline V gene data show CDR1 as SEHNR and CDR2 as FQNEAQ (reference sequence). V lost 4 bases, J lost 1 base, and 16 bases lay in between. The CDR3 has 16 amino acids. The CDR3 is CASSSLGGWANTEAFF. The CDR3 DNA follows: TGTGCCAGCAGCTCCCTCGGGGGGTGGGCGAACACTGAAGCTTTCTTT.

This chain uses TRBV7-3 with TRBJ2-3, with 9 bases matching TRBD2. Germline CDR1 and CDR2: SGHTA and FQGTGA. This CDR3 region has 17 residues. Trimming removed 1 base from V and 4 bases from J; junction bases left unmatched: 9. As DNA, the CDR3 is TGTGCCAGCAGCTTAATGCAGGCGGGGGGGCCTGCAGATACGCAGTATTTT. Translated, it gives CASSLMQAGGPADTQYF.

The rearrangement joins TRBV5-1 to TRBJ2-7; 7 bases fit TRBD2. The CDR3 runs to 14 residues. Per germline, CDR1 SGHRS and CDR2 YFSETQ. J was trimmed by 3 bases and V by 2 bases; bases with no gene match: 5. The CDR3 DNA reads as TGCGCCAGCAGCTTAGGCGGGGGACTCTACGAGCAGTACTTC. Its translation: CASSLGGGLYEQYF.

This chain uses TRBV29-1 with TRBJ1-1, with D maybe TRBD1 (5 bases). The CDR3 covers 12 residues. V lost 3 bases and J lost 4, with 9 bases in between. Germline CDR1 reads SQVTM; CDR2 reads ANQGSEA. The CDR3 nucleotides are TGCAGCGTTGAGTTAAGGGGCACTGAAGCTTTCTTT. Residues: CSVELRGTEAFF.